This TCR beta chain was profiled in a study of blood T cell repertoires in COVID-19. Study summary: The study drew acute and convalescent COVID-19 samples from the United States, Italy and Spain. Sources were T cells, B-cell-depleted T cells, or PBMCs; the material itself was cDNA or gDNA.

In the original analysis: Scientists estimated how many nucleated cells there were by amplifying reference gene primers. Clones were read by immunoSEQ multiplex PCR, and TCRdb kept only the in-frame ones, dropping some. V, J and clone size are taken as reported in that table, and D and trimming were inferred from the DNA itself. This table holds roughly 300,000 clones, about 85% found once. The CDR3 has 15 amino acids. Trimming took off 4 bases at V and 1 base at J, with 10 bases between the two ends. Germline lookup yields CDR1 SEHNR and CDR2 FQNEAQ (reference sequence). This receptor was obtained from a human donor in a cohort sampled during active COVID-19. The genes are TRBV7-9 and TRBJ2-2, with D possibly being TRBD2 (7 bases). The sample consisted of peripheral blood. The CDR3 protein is CASSWRGQNTGELFF. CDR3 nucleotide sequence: TGTGCCAGCAGCTGGCGGGGGCAGAACACCGGGGAGCTGTTTTTT.